The rows below give T cell receptor beta chains drawn from one sample of a study of blood T cell repertoires in COVID-19. Generated by immunoSEQ multiplex PCR, the TCRdb table keeps only in-frame clones and is missing some. This sample carries 53,000 or so clones, just over 85% of them seen once, and the ten largest clones take 12%. The sequenced sample was peripheral blood. All receptors come from a man between 70 and 80 years old with active COVID-19. CDR3s include the opening cysteine and the closing phenylalanine or tryptophan. The D gene is left open where the match is weak. Size is stated for part of the rows, as once, few or many counts, or as a class when the clone is expanded.

j_call v_call d_call clone_size cdr3_aa cdr3_nt
TRBJ1-1 TRBV24-1 . . CATKRGEGQAFF TGTGCCACCAAAAGAGGGGAGGGACAAGCTTTCTTT
TRBJ2-1 TRBV7-3 TRBD2 . CASSPLAGFYNEQFF TGTGCCAGCAGCCCGCTAGCGGGGTTCTACAATGAGCAGTTCTTC
TRBJ1-3 TRBV15 . . CATSSPGQSLSGNTIYF TGTGCCACCAGCAGTCCCGGACAGAGCCTCTCTGGAAACACCATATATTTT
TRBJ1-3 TRBV23-1 . . CASSQSGRALENTIYF TGCGCCAGCAGTCAATCAGGAAGGGCACTAGAGAACACCATATATTTT
TRBJ2-2 TRBV18 . . CATIRVTDTGELFF TGTGCCACCATCAGGGTTACGGACACCGGGGAGCTGTTTTTT
TRBJ2-1 TRBV6-2/TRBV6-3 TRBD1 . CASSTPGGQARGSSYNEQFF TGTGCCAGCAGTACCCCAGGGGGACAGGCCCGAGGGAGCTCCTACAATGAGCAGTTCTTC
TRBJ2-2 TRBV9 TRBD2 . CASSPLAGRGMGTGELFF TGTGCCAGCTCGCCTCTAGCGGGTCGGGGCATGGGAACCGGGGAGCTGTTTTTT
TRBJ1-1 TRBV25-1 . . CASSGRQISTEAFF TGTGCCAGCAGTGGACGACAGATTTCCACTGAAGCTTTCTTT
TRBJ2-3 TRBV7-3 . . CASSPTGAGTDTQYF TGTGCCAGCAGCCCCACAGGGGCGGGAACAGATACGCAGTATTTT
TRBJ1-5 TRBV5-5 . . CASSLLGDSNQPQHF TGTGCCAGCAGCCTTCTCGGTGATAGCAATCAGCCCCAGCATTTT
TRBJ2-7 TRBV7-9 . few CASTESPSYEQYF TGTGCCAGCACCGAATCACCTAGCTACGAGCAGTACTTC
TRBJ2-7 TRBV7-2 . once CASSLVWSEGEQYF TGTGCCAGCAGCTTAGTATGGAGCGAGGGTGAGCAGTACTTC
TRBJ2-3 TRBV9 TRBD2 . CASSGRGGRVGPGTDTQYF TGTGCCAGCAGCGGCCGGGGGGGCCGGGTCGGTCCGGGGACAGATACGCAGTATTTT
TRBJ2-3 TRBV4-1 . . CASSLEGLSNTDTQYF TGCGCCAGCAGCTTGGAGGGACTTTCAAACACAGATACGCAGTATTTT
TRBJ2-5 TRBV9 TRBD2 . CASSVAGGLSETQYF TGTGCCAGCAGCGTAGCGGGGGGGCTTTCCGAGACCCAGTACTTC
TRBJ2-2 TRBV7-2 TRBD1 . CASSPGQGTGELFF TGTGCCAGCAGCCCGGGACAGGGCACCGGGGAGCTGTTTTTT
TRBJ2-2 TRBV27 . . CASMRAAGATGELFF TGTGCCAGCATGCGGGCCGCAGGGGCCACCGGGGAGCTGTTTTTT
TRBJ1-1 TRBV19 TRBD1 once CASSTLPGTANTEAFF TGTGCCAGTAGTACACTACCCGGGACAGCGAACACTGAAGCTTTCTTT
TRBJ2-2 TRBV2 . . CASRRQENTGELFF TGTGCCAGCAGGAGACAGGAGAACACCGGGGAGCTGTTTTTT
TRBJ2-1 TRBV18 . few CASSLPTYSDNEQFF TGTGCCAGCTCACTACCTACATACAGTGACAATGAGCAGTTCTTC
TRBJ1-6 TRBV2 . . CASSVGGERSPLHF TGTGCCAGCAGCGTAGGGGGGGAAAGATCACCCCTCCACTTT
TRBJ2-7 TRBV4-3 . . CASSQRGQLEQYF TGCGCCAGCAGCCAGCGGGGGCAGCTCGAGCAGTACTTC
TRBJ2-1 TRBV9 . . CASSVGVWGGSDEQFF TGTGCCAGCAGCGTAGGGGTTTGGGGGGGCTCAGATGAGCAGTTCTTC
TRBJ1-1 TRBV6-5 . . CASNHETGRAFF TGTGCCAGCAACCACGAAACAGGGAGAGCTTTCTTT
TRBJ1-1 TRBV6-5 . . CASREGGYTEAFF TGTGCCAGCAGAGAGGGGGGGTACACTGAAGCTTTCTTT
TRBJ1-6 TRBV9 TRBD1 . CASSPPGQGLHSPLHF TGTGCCAGCAGCCCCCCGGGACAGGGACTCCATTCACCCCTCCACTTT